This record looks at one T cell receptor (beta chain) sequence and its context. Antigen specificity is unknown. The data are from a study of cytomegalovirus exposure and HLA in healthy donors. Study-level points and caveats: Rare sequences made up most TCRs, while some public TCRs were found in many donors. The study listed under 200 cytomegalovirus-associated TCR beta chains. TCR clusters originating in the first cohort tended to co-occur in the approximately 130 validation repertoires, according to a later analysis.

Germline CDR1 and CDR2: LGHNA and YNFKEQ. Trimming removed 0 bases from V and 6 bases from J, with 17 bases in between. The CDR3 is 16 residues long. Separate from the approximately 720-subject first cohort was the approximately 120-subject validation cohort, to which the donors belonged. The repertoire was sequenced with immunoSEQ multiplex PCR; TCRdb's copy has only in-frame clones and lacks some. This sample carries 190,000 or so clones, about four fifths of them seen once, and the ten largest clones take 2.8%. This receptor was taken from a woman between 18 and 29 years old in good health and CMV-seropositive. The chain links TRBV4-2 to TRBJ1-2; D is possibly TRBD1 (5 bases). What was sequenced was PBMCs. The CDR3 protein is CASSQDTGLRGDGYTF. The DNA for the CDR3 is TGTGCCAGCAGCCAAGACACGGGTTTACGGGGGGATGGCTACACCTTC.